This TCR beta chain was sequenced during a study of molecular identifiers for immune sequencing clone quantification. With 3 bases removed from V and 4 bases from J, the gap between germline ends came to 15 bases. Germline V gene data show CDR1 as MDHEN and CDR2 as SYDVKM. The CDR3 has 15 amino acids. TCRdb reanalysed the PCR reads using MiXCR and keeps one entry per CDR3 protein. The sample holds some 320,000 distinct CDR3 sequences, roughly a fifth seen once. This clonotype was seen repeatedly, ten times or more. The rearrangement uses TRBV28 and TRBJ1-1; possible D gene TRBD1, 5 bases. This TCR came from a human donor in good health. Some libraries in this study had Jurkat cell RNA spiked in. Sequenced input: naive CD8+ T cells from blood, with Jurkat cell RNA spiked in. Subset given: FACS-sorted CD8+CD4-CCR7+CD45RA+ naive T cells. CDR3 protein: CASSLDMGLGTEAFF. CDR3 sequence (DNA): TGTGCCAGCAGTTTGGACATGGGATTGGGCACTGAAGCTTTCTTT.